This entry features one T cell receptor beta chain sequence. The antigen it binds to is not known. Per-nucleotide qualities are absent, and no much larger clonotype sits a single base away. The data derive from a study of control samples from healthy donors and cancer patients (dated by TCRdb to about 2020). V is cut by 7 bases and J by 0 bases, and the space between the germline ends is 7 bases. The germline V gene yields SGHTA for CDR1 and FQGNSA for CDR2. Its CDR3 holds 14 amino acids, cysteine through phenylalanine. The kept DNA is CDR3 alone, 42 bases in frame from the first base. The library relied on the immunoSEQ multiplex PCR assay. TCRdb carries this immuneACCESS record with in-frame sequences only. Its versions omit some clonotypes, under half of them owing to an unresolved V gene in the studies checked, with the rest unexplained. For this sample there are some 80,000 clones; around nine tenths appear just once. The ten largest clones capture 4.5% to 7% of the sample.

Sequenced material: blood. The TCR was taken from a man aged 45-65 years in good health. The chain couples TRBV7-2 to TRBJ2-6; 5 matching bases give a weak D call of TRBD2. This receptor has the CDR3 CASTRDSGANVLTF. The DNA sequence is as follows: TGTGCCAGCACCCGGGACTCTGGGGCCAACGTCCTGACTTTC.